This entry features one T cell receptor beta chain sequence. Its antigen is unknown. No qualities accompany the bases; no much larger clone lies one base away. V and J lose 3 bases and 2 bases, and a span of 11 bases separates them. CDR1 KGHSH and CDR2 LQKENI are derived from the germline V gene. From the cysteine through the phenylalanine, the CDR3 covers 14 amino acids. Kept here is only the CDR3 DNA, which spans 42 bases and is read in frame from base 1. This sample stems from a study of OX40 agonist ivuxolimab in advanced cancers. Regarding the complete study: Ivuxolimab, which targeted the costimulatory receptor OX40 (CD134), was an agonistic, fully human IgG2 monoclonal antibody. Intravenous ivuxolimab was administered to patients every 2 weeks at six dose levels: 0.01, 0.1, 0.3, 1.5, 3 and 10 mg/kg. Of the 50 to 55 dose-escalation patients, hepatocellular carcinoma was present in about 20, melanoma in roughly 15, renal cell carcinoma in 9 and head and neck cancer in 9. In the dose-escalation cohort, 75% to 85% of patients were male, and the mean age was approximately 60 years with a range of about 20 to 90. Prior anti-PD-1, anti-PD-L1 or anti-CTLA-4 therapy was permitted, and approximately 40% of dose-escalation patients had received checkpoint inhibitors. Partial responses occurred in three dose-escalation patients, of whom one had hepatocellular carcinoma and two had cutaneous melanoma. Peripheral TCRbeta sequencing aimed to test whether ivuxolimab altered TCR sequence diversity and caused clonal T-cell expansion. The paper reports the monotherapy dose-escalation portion (N of about 54 patients) of the phase I ivuxolimab trial. Results the study describes overall, beyond this receptor: On average, CD8+ T cells showed more expanded clones than CD4+ T cells after ivuxolimab. Partial responders in the 0.1-3.0 mg/kg groups had among the lowest normalized peripheral clonal expansion, especially among CD8+ T cells. At doses of 0.1 to 3.0 mg/kg, clonal expansion of both CD4+ and CD8+ T cells in blood was seen between baseline and week 6. The antigen specificity of the clonally expanded peripheral T cells was not determined. Low levels of normalized T-cell clonal expansion were also seen in some patients who did not respond.

Genomic DNA was isolated from the sorted cells so that the TCRbeta CDR3 region could be sequenced. The immunoSEQ Assay was used to sequence the TCRbeta CDR3 regions. TCRdb provides this immuneACCESS table in a form limited to in-frame rearrangements. Some clones are lacking; in checked studies, under half of them reflect an unresolved V gene, and why the rest are absent is not known. This sample holds about 98,000 clones; 70% to 90% were observed only once. Roughly 0.5% of the sample rests with the top ten. The trial excluded patients who had a history of autoimmune disease or who were on systemic immunosuppression. Peripheral blood for TCR sequencing was collected from all dose cohorts at baseline, on cycle 4 day 1, and on cycle 7 day 1. Samples came from an open-label, multicenter, first-in-human phase I dose-escalation trial of ivuxolimab. Adults with locally advanced or metastatic melanoma, renal cell carcinoma, hepatocellular carcinoma or head and neck squamous cell carcinoma were enrolled in the trial. Before TCR sequencing, CD4+ T cells and CD8+ T cells were sorted from peripheral blood as separate populations.

This receptor chain uses TRBV18 and TRBJ2-7; perhaps TRBD2 is the D gene, with 6 bases matching. The receptor was derived from an adult with an advanced solid tumor such as melanoma, head and neck, liver or kidney cancer. This sample comprised CD4+ or CD8+ T cells sorted from blood, obtained in a trial of the OX40 agonist ivuxolimab. The CDR3 region: CASSPPRTTYEQYF. The DNA reads TGTGCCAGCTCACCTCCCAGGACTACCTACGAGCAGTACTTC. The full variable domain, completed from the reference TRBV18 and TRBJ2-7 proteins outside the CDR3, reads NAGVMQNPRHLVRRRGQEARLRCSPMKGHSHVYWYRQLPEEGLKFMVYLQKENIIDESGMPKERFSAEFPKEGPSILRIQQVVRGDSAAYFCASSPPRTTYEQYFGPGTRLTVT.